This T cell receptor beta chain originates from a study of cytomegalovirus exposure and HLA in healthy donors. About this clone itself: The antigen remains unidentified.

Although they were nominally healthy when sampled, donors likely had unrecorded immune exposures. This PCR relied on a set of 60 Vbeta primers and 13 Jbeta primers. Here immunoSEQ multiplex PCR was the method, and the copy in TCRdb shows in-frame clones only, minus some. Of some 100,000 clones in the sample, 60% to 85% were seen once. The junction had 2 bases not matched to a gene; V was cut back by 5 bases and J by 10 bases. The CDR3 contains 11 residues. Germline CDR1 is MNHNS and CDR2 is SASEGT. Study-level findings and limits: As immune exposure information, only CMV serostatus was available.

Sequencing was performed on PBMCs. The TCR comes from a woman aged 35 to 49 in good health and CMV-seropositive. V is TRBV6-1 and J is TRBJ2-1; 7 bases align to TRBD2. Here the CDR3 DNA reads TGTGCCAGCAGTCCGGGACTAGAGCAGTTCTTC. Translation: CASSPGLEQFF.